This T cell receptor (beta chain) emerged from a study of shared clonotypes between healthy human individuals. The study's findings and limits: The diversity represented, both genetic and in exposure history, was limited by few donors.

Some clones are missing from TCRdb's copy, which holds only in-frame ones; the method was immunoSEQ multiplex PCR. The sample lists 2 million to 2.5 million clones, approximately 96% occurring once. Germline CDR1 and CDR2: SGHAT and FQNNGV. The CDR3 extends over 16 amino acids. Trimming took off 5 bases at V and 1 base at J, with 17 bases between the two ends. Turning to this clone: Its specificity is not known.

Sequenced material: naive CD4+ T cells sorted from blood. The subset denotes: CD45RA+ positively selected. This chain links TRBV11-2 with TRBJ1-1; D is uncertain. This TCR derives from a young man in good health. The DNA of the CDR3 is TGTGCCAGCAGCCCAAGTACCACGGACGGGAACACTGAAGCTTTCTTT. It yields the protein CASSPSTTDGNTEAFF.